Shown below are 20 T cell receptor beta chains from a single sample sequenced in a study of T-cell reconstitution after alpha-beta-depleted transplantation in children (TCRdb year 2016). Libraries were built with PCR. Instrument used: Illumina HiSeq 2500. TCR library preparation used molecular barcoding, with unique molecular identifiers applied to normalize quantification of the TCRbeta repertoire. Using fastp at Q25 and MiXCR, TCRdb reprocessed the public reads and kept productive beta chains. Every distinct CDR3 protein forms one entry, paired with its most common genes and DNA. The sample table lists about 400,000 distinct CDR3 sequences, 20% of them with a count of one. 3.5% to 4% of the sample belongs to the ten largest clones. This sample comprised PBMCs from the stem cell graft donor, obtained from the stem cell graft. The receptors come from a human donor who donated a stem cell graft to a child with acute myeloid leukemia.

This clonotype has more than one count but fewer than ten. The chain is built from TRBV6-1 and TRBJ2-3, with 7 nucleotides matching TRBD1. The junction had 10 bases not matched to a gene; V was cut back by 6 bases and J by 4 bases. CDR1 MNHNS and CDR2 SASEGT come from the germline V gene. The CDR3 covers 15 residues. Written as DNA, the CDR3 is TGTGCCAGCAGAAGACAGGGTTCTATGTCAGATACGCAGTATTTT. It yields the protein CASRRQGSMSDTQYF.

V usage is TRBV7-2 and J usage is TRBJ2-1; D unresolved. The CDR3 length is 14 residues. Germline-derived CDR1 and CDR2 are SGHTA and FQGNSA. V dropped 1 base and J dropped 9 bases, with 13 bases sitting between them. CDR3 in DNA: TGTGCCAGCAGCTTAGGGGGTCGTCTAAGTGAGCAGTTCTTC. This translates into CASSLGGRLSEQFF.

This clonotype has only a few counts. The gene calls are TRBV9 and TRBJ1-1, with 7 bases aligning to TRBD1. There are 17 residues in the CDR3. V shed 4 bases, J shed 4 bases, and the junction held 16 bases outside the gene matches. CDR1 is SGDLS, CDR2 YYNGEE, per germline. CDR3 sequence reads: CASSPSGIRGVGTEAFF. The CDR3 bases are TGTGCCAGCAGCCCGTCCGGTATCAGGGGGGTAGGCACTGAAGCTTTCTTT.

V usage is TRBV19 and J usage is TRBJ2-7, with 8 bases identical to TRBD2. The ends lost 4 bases at V and 4 bases at J; junction bases unmatched: 9. Germline CDR1 is LNHDA and CDR2 is SQIVND (reference sequence). This CDR3 has 15 residues. The CDR3 region is CASSTGGLTQYEQYF. In DNA, the CDR3 is TGTGCCAGTAGTACGGGAGGGCTAACGCAATACGAGCAGTACTTC.

This clonotype was counted many times. This sequence joins TRBV20-1 and TRBJ1-1; perhaps TRBD1 as D (5 bases). This CDR3 has 13 amino acids. V shed 5 bases and J shed 1 base, with 11 bases lying between them. Germline V lookup: CDR1 DFQATT, CDR2 SNEGSKA (reference sequence). CDR3 nucleotide sequence: TGCAGTGCTCCCCTTCAGGGGAACACTGAAGCTTTCTTT. As protein: CSAPLQGNTEAFF.

This clonotype was detected a few times. V gene TRBV20-1 combines with J gene TRBJ2-2; no clear D. Germline V gene sequence: CDR1 DFQATT, CDR2 SNEGSKA (reference sequence). The V gene lost 0 bases and the J gene lost 0 bases, with 14 bases spanning the gap. The CDR3 runs 17 residues. CDR3: CSARDSYWHPNTGELFF. The CDR3, as DNA: TGCAGTGCTAGAGATTCGTACTGGCACCCGAACACCGGGGAGCTGTTTTTT.

This clonotype has a handful of counts. The chain has TRBV4-3 and TRBJ2-1; D unclear. CDR1 is LGHNA and CDR2 is YSLEER in the germline V gene. There are 14 residues in the CDR3. Between the trimmed V and J ends, which lost 5 bases and 6 bases, there was a span of 14 bases. The CDR3 region has the DNA TGCGCCAGCAGCTTCGAGTTGAAGGGCAATGAGCAGTTCTTC. Encoded protein: CASSFELKGNEQFF.

This clonotype was detected only a few times. V gene TRBV29-1 combines with J gene TRBJ2-5, with a tentative D call TRBD1 (8 bases). The CDR3 consists of 14 residues. Trimming stripped 2 bases from V and 7 bases from J, with 17 bases between. CDR1 is SQVTM and CDR2 is ANQGSEA in the germline V gene. The CDR3: CSVERDRREWTQYF. CDR3 DNA sequence: TGCAGCGTTGAAAGGGACAGGCGGGAGTGGACCCAGTACTTC.

This clonotype turned up a few times. The V and J genes are TRBV30 and TRBJ2-3; the D gene could be TRBD1 or TRBD2 (5 bases each). Looked up from germline, CDR1 is GTSNPN and CDR2 is SVGIG (reference sequence). V was cut by 5 bases and J by 5 bases, with 17 bases left in between. The CDR3 is 14 residues long. As DNA, the CDR3 is TGTGCCTGGGTAGGGACCTGGGATGGAGATACGCAGTATTTT. Translated: CAWVGTWDGDTQYF.

This chain connects TRBV21-1 to TRBJ2-1; TRBD2, as called in the table, went unchecked against the DNA. TRBV21-1 is listed as a pseudogene. The CDR3 runs 11 residues. In nucleotides, the CDR3 is TGTGCCAGCAGGACTATAGCGGAGCAGTTCTTC. It yields the protein CASRTIAEQFF.

This chain connects TRBV15 to TRBJ2-7; the D is unclear. Germline CDR1 is LNHNV and CDR2 is YYDKDF (reference sequence). CDR3 length: 14 residues. V shed 2 bases and J shed 2 bases, with 10 bases lying between them. The CDR3 is CATSRSGRTYEQYF. CDR3 DNA sequence: TGTGCCACCAGCAGATCTGGCAGAACCTACGAGCAGTACTTC.

The V gene is TRBV2, the J gene TRBJ2-7; the match to TRBD1 covers 8 bases. Germline V gives CDR1 SNHLY, CDR2 FYNNEI. The CDR3 is made up of 14 amino acids. J gave up 6 bases and V 4 bases, and 8 bases lay outside the gene matches. In DNA, the CDR3 is TGTGCCAGCAGTGCTCCAGGGGGCGGCCTCGAGCAGTACTTC. It specifies CASSAPGGGLEQYF.

This clonotype was observed once. This rearrangement joins TRBV28 to TRBJ2-7; no clear D. The CDR3 covers 12 residues. V shed 9 bases and J shed 0 bases, with 9 bases lying between them. The germline CDR1 and CDR2 sequences are MDHEN and SYDVKM. In nucleotides, the CDR3 is TGTGCCAGTCGCAGGACCTCCTACGAGCAGTACTTC. This encodes CASRRTSYEQYF.

The chain joins TRBV24-1 to TRBJ2-5, with a tentative D call TRBD2 (6 bases). The CDR3 runs to 16 residues. Trimming took 4 bases from V and 1 from J, leaving 15 bases between them. Germline loops: CDR1 KGHDR, CDR2 SFDVKD. CDR3 DNA: TGTGCCACCAGTGAACCCGGCCGGGACTCCCAAGAGACCCAGTACTTC. Encoded protein: CATSEPGRDSQETQYF.

This clonotype was found many times. The rearrangement uses TRBV20-1 and TRBJ2-3; D is ambiguous. Looked up from germline, CDR1 is DFQATT and CDR2 is SNEGSKA (reference sequence). CDR3 size: 14 residues. V lost 3 bases to trimming and J lost 3 bases, with 13 bases between them. The CDR3: CSARGRSETDTQYF. As DNA, the CDR3 is TGCAGTGCTAGGGGCAGGAGCGAGACAGATACGCAGTATTTT.

The chain uses TRBV12-3 or TRBV12-4 and TRBJ1-5; a possible D gene is TRBD1 (5 bases). Trimming removed 5 bases from V and 0 bases from J, with 8 bases in between. The CDR3 runs to 14 residues. CDR3 residues: CASSGTNSNQPQHF. The CDR3 DNA reads as TGTGCCAGCAGTGGGACCAATAGCAATCAGCCCCAGCATTTT.

The CDR3 protein is CASSFFGAKATNEQYF. The CDR3 DNA is TGTGCCAGCAGCTTTTTCGGTGCCAAGGCTACCAACGAGCAGTACTTC. V gene TRBV7-6 combines with J gene TRBJ2-7; the D is unclear. Per the germline V gene, CDR1 is SGHVS and CDR2 is FNYEAQ. The CDR3 covers 16 residues. V dropped 3 bases and J dropped 5 bases, with 20 bases sitting between them.

This clonotype came up a few times. The rearrangement links TRBV5-1 to TRBJ2-5, with 7 nucleotides matching TRBD2. V trimming: 5 bases; J trimming: 2 bases; junction bases outside the gene matches: 9. This CDR3 spans 15 amino acids. CDR1 and CDR2 from the germline V gene are SGHRS and YFSETQ. The CDR3 DNA follows: TGCGCCAGCAGTCAAGAGCGGGACTTGCAAGAGACCCAGTACTTC. As protein: CASSQERDLQETQYF.

In this sample, this clonotype turned up a few times. For the CDR3, the DNA is TGTGCCAGCAGCCCACCCGGGACTACTTCCTCCTACGAGCAGTACTTC. Translating gives CASSPPGTTSSYEQYF. The genes are TRBV12-3 or TRBV12-4 and TRBJ2-7; 7 bases fit TRBD2. The CDR3 consists of 16 residues. The junction had 11 bases not matched to a gene; V was cut back by 6 bases and J by 0 bases.

The CDR3 DNA reads as TGTGCCAGCGGACTAGCGGTGATTAGTGGCACCGGGGAGCTGTTTTTT. It is translated as CASGLAVISGTGELFF. The J gene is TRBJ2-2, the V gene TRBV6-1; 10 nucleotides line up with TRBD2. The CDR3 has 16 residues. Germline assignment: CDR1 MNHNS and CDR2 SASEGT. V trimming: 8 bases; J trimming: 4 bases; junction bases outside the gene matches: 10.